Described below is a single T cell receptor (beta chain) sequence and its context. The data derive from a study of T-cell memory formation after mild COVID-19. The V gene's germline CDR1 is LGHNA and CDR2 YSLEER. The CDR3 runs to 15 residues. Germline trimming cut 1 base from V and 8 bases from J; bases unmatched to any gene: 7. TCRdb reprocessed the 5' RACE reads via MiXCR and lists one record per CDR3 protein. This sample has hundreds of thousands of distinct CDR3 sequences; approximately 16% occur once, and the top ten carry approximately 20%. Sequenced material: PBMCs or a T cell subset sorted from them (not recorded which). V usage is TRBV4-3 and J usage is TRBJ2-1, with 8 bases that match TRBD2. The TCR sequence derives from a man younger than 35 who had mild COVID-19 (a few samples of this study predate the infection). Cell type and time point are not known. The CDR3 coding sequence is TGCGCCAGCAGCCAAGCTCCGGGGGGGCCGGATGAGCAGTTCTTC. Translating it yields CASSQAPGGPDEQFF.